The clone carrying this T cell receptor (beta chain) has only a few counts. These data originate in a study of blood T cell repertoires in COVID-19. With 3 bases removed from V and 0 bases from J, the gap between germline ends came to 6 bases. This CDR3 contains 13 residues. In germline, CDR1 is SGHTA, CDR2 FQGTGA. Original handling: Reference gene primer amplification yielded estimated nucleated cell counts. Data came from immunoSEQ multiplex PCR; TCRdb stores just in-frame clones and leaves some out. The D gene and trimming were derived from the DNA, and the V and J assignments and clone size from that table. The sample shows approximately 100,000 clones, roughly 76% of them seen only once.

This receptor was obtained from a human donor in a cohort sampled during active COVID-19. The chain is built from TRBV7-3 and TRBJ2-7; D is perhaps TRBD1 (5 bases). Sequencing was done on a sample of peripheral blood. CDR3 loop: CASSFDSSYEQYF. The CDR3 coding sequence is TGTGCCAGCAGCTTCGACAGCTCCTACGAGCAGTACTTC.